These 22 T cell receptor beta chains were all obtained from the same sample, sequenced in a study of T cells in localized non-small cell lung cancer. Profiling relied on immunoSEQ multiplex PCR, and the TCRdb table lists in-frame clones only, not all of them. The table has under 6,000 clones, 84% seen once; the top ten hold 45% to 65%. Sequences were derived from peripheral blood mononuclear cells, sampled before any cancer treatment. The receptors here all came from a female donor over 55 with stage II lung adenocarcinoma.

This CDR3 reads CASSLEAGGPGELFF. The DNA for the CDR3 is TGTGCCAGCAGTTTAGAGGCAGGGGGCCCCGGGGAGCTGTTTTTT. This sequence joins TRBV27 and TRBJ2-2; TRBD1 aligns across 8 bases. V shed 2 bases and J 6 bases; nucleotides not matched to a gene: 5. The CDR3 runs to 15 residues. Germline V gene lookup returns CDR1 MNHEY and CDR2 SMNVEV (reference sequence).

The V and J genes are TRBV6-1 and TRBJ1-1; D is unresolved. Germline CDR1 MNHNS, CDR2 SASEGT. This CDR3 has 14 residues. Trimming removed 2 bases at V and 1 base at J, with 8 bases between. Written as DNA, the CDR3 is TGTGCCAGCAGTGAATTCGTCACGAACACTGAAGCTTTCTTT. Encoded protein: CASSEFVTNTEAFF.

The J gene is TRBJ1-1, the V gene TRBV11-3; TRBD1 is a possible D gene (6 bases). Germline values: CDR1 SGHNT, CDR2 YENEEA. V shed 5 bases and J shed 4 bases, with 17 bases lying between them. This CDR3 region has 15 residues. For the CDR3, the DNA is TGTGCCAGCAGCCCGAGGGGGGGCGGCGGCACTGAAGCTTTCTTT. Translating it yields CASSPRGGGGTEAFF.

The chain employs TRBV7-8 and TRBJ1-1; D unresolved. Germline V lookup: CDR1 SGHVS, CDR2 FQNEAQ. Trimming took 0 bases from V and 8 from J, leaving 10 bases between them. CDR3 size: 13 residues. The CDR3, as DNA: TGTGCCAGCAGCTTAGCTGGTGAGACAGAAGCTTTCTTT. As protein: CASSLAGETEAFF.

J is TRBJ2-1 and V is TRBV6-1, with 10 bases lining up with TRBD2. The ends lost 4 bases at V and 6 bases at J; junction bases unmatched: 6. Germline values: CDR1 MNHNS, CDR2 SASEGT. This CDR3 is built from 15 residues. CDR3 sequence (DNA): TGTGCCAGCAGTGGGCTAGCGGGAGTTCCCAATGAGCAGTTCTTC. It encodes CASSGLAGVPNEQFF.

This clone is categorized as medium-sized. The chain has TRBV28 and TRBJ2-6, with D possibly being TRBD1 (5 bases). Trimming pared 6 bases from V and 3 bases from J, leaving 12 bases between. The V gene's germline CDR1 is MDHEN and CDR2 SYDVKM. CDR3 length: 15 amino acids. The CDR3 DNA sequence: TGTGCCAGCAGCAAAGGGGTTGATGGGGCCAACGTCCTGACTTTC. This sequence encodes CASSKGVDGANVLTF. Full variable domain (outside the CDR3, taken from reference TRBV28 and TRBJ2-6): DVKVTQSSRYLVKRTGEKVFLECVQDMDHENMFWYRQDPGLGLRLIYFSYDVKMKEKGDIPEGYSVSREKKERFSLILESASTNQTSMYLCASSKGVDGANVLTFGAGSRLTVL.

The chain carries TRBV20-1 and TRBJ1-2, with unresolved D. V lost 6 bases and J lost 8, with 4 bases in between. The CDR3 covers 8 residues. Per germline, CDR1 DFQATT and CDR2 SNEGSKA (reference sequence). The CDR3 protein is CSASGYTF. CDR3 in DNA: TGCAGTGCATCAGGCTACACCTTC.

This chain uses TRBV10-1 with TRBJ2-1; 7 nucleotides match TRBD1. Germline V gene lookup returns CDR1 WNHNN and CDR2 SYGVQD (reference sequence). The CDR3 covers 14 residues. V lost 3 bases to trimming and J lost 14 bases; unmatched junction nucleotides: 13. The CDR3 is CASSDVGQGDNKFF. CDR3 coding DNA: TGCGCCAGCAGTGATGTGGGCCAGGGGGATAATAAGTTCTTC.

The chain is built from TRBV30 and TRBJ1-1; perhaps TRBD1 as D (5 bases). Deletions cut 4 bases from V and 0 bases from J, with 9 bases between. There are 13 residues in the CDR3. CDR1 and CDR2 from the germline V gene are GTSNPN and SVGIG (reference sequence). CDR3 protein: CAWKQGMNTEAFF. The CDR3 nucleotides are TGTGCCTGGAAGCAGGGCATGAACACTGAAGCTTTCTTT.

The chain combines TRBV6-4 with TRBJ2-2; D is perhaps TRBD1 (5 bases). Between the trimmed V and J ends, which lost 4 bases and 1 base, there was a span of 10 bases. Per germline, CDR1 MRHNA and CDR2 SNTAGT. The CDR3 is 15 amino acids. The CDR3 DNA sequence: TGTGCCAGCAGTGGCAGACAGAGGAACACCGGGGAGCTGTTTTTT. Amino acids: CASSGRQRNTGELFF.

This clone was seen a few times. The chain carries TRBV7-3 and TRBJ2-1; TRBD1 matches 7 bases. Germline CDR1 and CDR2: SGHTA and FQGTGA. V shed 3 bases and J 5 bases; nucleotides not matched to a gene: 10. There are 16 residues in the CDR3. CDR3 protein: CASSFNPGQPDNEQFF. Written as DNA, the CDR3 is TGTGCCAGCAGCTTTAACCCGGGACAGCCAGACAATGAGCAGTTCTTC.

The chain combines TRBV2 with TRBJ1-2, with D unresolved. The V gene's germline CDR1 is SNHLY and CDR2 FYNNEI. The ends were cut back, 2 bases at V and 7 bases at J, with 5 bases in the middle. This CDR3 region has 11 residues. The DNA for the CDR3 is TGTGCCAGCAGTGAATGGTCTGGCTACACCTTC. This gives the protein CASSEWSGYTF.

CDR3 coding DNA: TGCGCCAGCCCGGCTAGAATCTCCTACGAGCAGTACTTC. It encodes CASPARISYEQYF. The V gene is TRBV5-1, the J gene TRBJ2-7; D is unresolved. From germline, CDR1 is SGHRS and CDR2 YFSETQ. The length of the CDR3 is 13 residues. With 7 bases removed from V and 0 bases from J, the gap between germline ends came to 11 bases.

The rearrangement joins TRBV11-2 to TRBJ1-1; TRBD1 matches at 7 bases. V lost 5 bases to trimming and J lost 0 bases; unmatched junction nucleotides: 9. Germline CDR1 is SGHAT and CDR2 is FQNNGV. The CDR3 contains 16 residues. The CDR3 DNA reads as TGTGCCAGCAGCCGACCTCGACAGGGACTGAACACTGAAGCTTTCTTT. Its protein is CASSRPRQGLNTEAFF.

CDR3 in DNA: TGTGCCAGCAGCTCCCGGGGTCTTCAAGAGACCCAGTACTTC. Its protein is CASSSRGLQETQYF. V is TRBV7-3 and J is TRBJ2-5, with a possible D match to TRBD2 (5 bases). This CDR3 contains 14 residues. Trimming removed 4 bases from V and 2 bases from J, with 11 bases in between. CDR1 and CDR2 from the germline V gene are SGHTA and FQGTGA. The full variable domain, in which reference TRBV7-3 and TRBJ2-5 provide the parts outside the CDR3, is GAGVSQTPSNKVTEKGKYVELRCDPISGHTALYWYRQSLGQGPEFLIYFQGTGAADDSGLPNDRFFAVRPEGSVSTLKIQRTERGDSAVYLCASSSRGLQETQYFGPGTRLLVL.

The V gene is TRBV15, the J gene TRBJ1-2; 8 bases are shared with TRBD1. CDR1 and CDR2 from the germline V gene are LNHNV and YYDKDF (reference sequence). V gave up 1 base and J gave up 5 bases; unmatched junction bases: 9. There are 16 residues in the CDR3. In nucleotides, the CDR3 is TGTGCCACCAGCAGAGGACAACAGGGGGGCAGGTATGGCTACACCTTC. As protein: CATSRGQQGGRYGYTF.

The CDR3 region is CASSFRGRNSPLHF. The CDR3 nucleotides read TGTGCCAGCAGTTTCAGGGGACGTAATTCACCCCTCCACTTT. The V call is TRBV25-1, the J call TRBJ1-6, with D perhaps TRBD1 (6 bases). Trimming took off 5 bases at V and 6 bases at J, with 11 bases between the two ends. Germline values: CDR1 MGHDK, CDR2 SYGVNS. There are 14 residues in the CDR3.

This chain joins TRBV11-2 and TRBJ2-1; TRBD2 aligns across 7 bases. The CDR3 consists of 14 residues. The germline V gene has CDR1 SGHAT and CDR2 FQNNGV. With 7 bases clipped from V and 6 bases from J, the junction kept 9 bases outside the gene matches. CDR3 DNA sequence: TGTGCCAGCATCCGCGGGGGAACAGTCAATGAGCAGTTCTTC. Translation: CASIRGGTVNEQFF.

CDR3 sequence reads: CSVDEGATGELFF. The CDR3 DNA sequence: TGCAGCGTTGACGAGGGGGCGACCGGGGAGCTGTTTTTT. V usage is TRBV29-1 and J usage is TRBJ2-2; the match to TRBD1 covers 7 bases. CDR1 and CDR2 from the germline V gene are SQVTM and ANQGSEA. The length of the CDR3 is 13 residues. Germline trimming cut 3 bases from V and 5 bases from J; bases unmatched to any gene: 3.

The rearrangement joins TRBV10-3 to TRBJ1-6; maybe TRBD1 (6 bases). The CDR3 is made up of 12 amino acids. V lost 8 bases and J lost 8, with 10 bases in between. CDR1 is ENHRY and CDR2 is SYGVKD in the germline V gene. The CDR3: CAIAGEDSPLHF. The DNA for the CDR3 is TGTGCCATCGCAGGGGAGGATTCACCCCTCCACTTT.

This chain connects TRBV7-9 to TRBJ2-5; D is ambiguous. The V end lost 5 bases, the J end lost 0 bases, and 13 bases lay between the germline ends. This CDR3 contains 15 residues. Germline values: CDR1 SEHNR, CDR2 FQNEAQ (reference sequence). The CDR3 loop reads CASSPRHRYQETQYF. DNA of the CDR3: TGTGCCAGCAGCCCCCGACACCGGTACCAAGAGACCCAGTACTTC.

The table lists this clone with a few counts. The rearrangement links TRBV9 to TRBJ2-2, with 8 bases identical to TRBD2. CDR3 length: 16 amino acids. V lost 0 bases, J lost 1 base, and 2 bases stayed unmatched. Germline values: CDR1 SGDLS, CDR2 YYNGEE. CDR3 protein: CASSVAREGNTGELFF. The CDR3 nucleotides are TGTGCCAGCAGCGTAGCTCGGGAGGGGAACACCGGGGAGCTGTTTTTT.